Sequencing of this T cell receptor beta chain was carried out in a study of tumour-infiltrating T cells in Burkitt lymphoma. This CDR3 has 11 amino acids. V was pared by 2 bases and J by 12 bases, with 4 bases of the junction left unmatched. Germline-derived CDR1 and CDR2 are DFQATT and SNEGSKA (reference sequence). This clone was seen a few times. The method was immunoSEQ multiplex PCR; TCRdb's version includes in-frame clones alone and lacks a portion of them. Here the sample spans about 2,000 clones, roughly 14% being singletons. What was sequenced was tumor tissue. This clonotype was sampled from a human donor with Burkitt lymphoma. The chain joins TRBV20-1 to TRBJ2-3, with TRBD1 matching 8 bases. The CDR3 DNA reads TGCAGTGCTAGACTCCAGGGGGCTCAGTATTTT. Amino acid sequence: CSARLQGAQYF.